The rows below give T cell receptor beta chains drawn from one sample of a study of blood T cell repertoires in COVID-19. This table comes from immunoSEQ multiplex PCR, and its TCRdb copy is limited to in-frame clones, with some not included. The sample consists of some 300,000 clones, 85% to 90% of them appearing once. Sequencing used PBMCs or T cells enriched from blood (not recorded which). These receptors were taken from a man aged 25-45 years who had recovered from COVID-19. Each CDR3 is given without its conserved first and last residue. Fields, in order: J gene, V gene, CDR3 protein.

>TRBJ1-1|TRBV29-1
SVGEQGAKAF
>TRBJ1-3|TRBV3-1/TRBV3-2
ASSQDRPGRSGNTIY
>TRBJ2-1|TRBV19
ASSIRGQGSNEQF
>TRBJ1-3|TRBV7-2
ASSSSLEGNTIY
>TRBJ1-1|TRBV2
ASTPDRDRGLTEAF
>TRBJ2-3|TRBV3-1/TRBV3-2
ASRDRLLTDTQY
>TRBJ1-3|TRBV13
ASSFSGSGNTIY
>TRBJ2-1|TRBV11-3
ASSLGEGVDNEQF
>TRBJ2-1|TRBV10-3
AISESELAGHNEQF
>TRBJ1-6|TRBV2
ASGRSGGNSPLH
>TRBJ2-7|TRBV18
ASSLSDRGPAHEQY
>TRBJ1-3|TRBV13
ASSLGRGSSGNTIY
>TRBJ2-3|TRBV9
ASSPSGSTDTQY
>TRBJ1-2|TRBV5-4
ASSLPRQRNGYT
>TRBJ2-5|TRBV1
TSSADREGVETQY
>TRBJ2-2|TRBV6-4
ASKPGQGDTGELF
>TRBJ1-1|TRBV3-1/TRBV3-2
ASSQIGTEAF
>TRBJ2-3|TRBV5-1
ASSLEGRDTQY
>TRBJ2-7|TRBV6-6
ASSPERLALGGQY
>TRBJ1-2|TRBV29-1
SVEARTGPDGYT
>TRBJ1-1|TRBV15
ATSRVRVDTEAF
>TRBJ1-1|TRBV10-2
ASSTTGGTEAF
>TRBJ2-7|TRBV6-5
ASIRGHYEQY
>TRBJ1-2|TRBV5-1
ASSLRDRGEIYGYT
>TRBJ2-5|TRBV19
ASSTDRIQETQY
>TRBJ1-5|TRBV19
ASTLDRGNQPQH
>TRBJ2-2|TRBV27
ASSPPKSSGGTGELF
>TRBJ2-1|TRBV21-1
ASSKIGQDNEQF
>TRBJ1-2|TRBV9
ASSGSTGGYGYT
>TRBJ1-4|TRBV5-1
ASSLGTAARREKLF
>TRBJ2-7|TRBV11-3
ASSLSYVRDRDSSYEQY
>TRBJ1-6|TRBV5-4
ASSLSGEAYNSPLH
>TRBJ1-1|TRBV15
ATSRVPTGKDTEAF
>TRBJ1-6|TRBV9
ASSPGPGGYNSPLH
>TRBJ2-2|TRBV24-1
ATSDFDYWGTGELF
>TRBJ2-5|TRBV7-2
ASSLSGTNQETQY
>TRBJ1-2|TRBV15
ATSSYHGTGLFGYT
>TRBJ2-7|TRBV29-1
SVDGGYEQY
>TRBJ2-1|TRBV3-1/TRBV3-2
ASSQGGGNFNEQF
>TRBJ2-1|TRBV11-2
ASSAGQRSYNEQF
>TRBJ2-7|TRBV6-1
ASSEGDRVSYEQY
>TRBJ2-7|TRBV7-9
ASSFAGRGSEQY
>TRBJ1-6|TRBV4-1
ASSQDRSYSPLH
>TRBJ1-6|TRBV30
AWGAQESPLH
>TRBJ2-5|TRBV5-4
ASSFSAGGYETQY
>TRBJ2-2|TRBV19
ASSSGLAGGPGPGELF
>TRBJ2-5|TRBV4-1
ASSQGQGARETQY
>TRBJ2-4|TRBV28
ASSYSGRGNIQY
>TRBJ1-1|TRBV4-1
ASSPLSTGSAF
>TRBJ1-2|TRBV30
AWRGGQGVYGYT
>TRBJ2-7|TRBV20-1
SASPGLLRHEQY
>TRBJ2-1|TRBV21-1
ASGNGEQF